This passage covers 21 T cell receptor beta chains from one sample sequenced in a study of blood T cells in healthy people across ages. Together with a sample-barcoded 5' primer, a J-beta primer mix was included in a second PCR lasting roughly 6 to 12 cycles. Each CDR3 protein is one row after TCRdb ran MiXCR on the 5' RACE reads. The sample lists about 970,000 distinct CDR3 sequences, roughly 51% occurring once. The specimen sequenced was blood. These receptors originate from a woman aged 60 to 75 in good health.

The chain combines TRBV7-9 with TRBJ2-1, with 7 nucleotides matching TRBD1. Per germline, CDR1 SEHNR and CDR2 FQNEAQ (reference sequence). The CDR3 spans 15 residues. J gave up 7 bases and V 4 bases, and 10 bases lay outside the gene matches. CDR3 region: CASSSTDRAGNEQFF. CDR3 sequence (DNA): TGTGCCAGCAGCTCAACCGACAGGGCCGGGAATGAGCAGTTCTTC.

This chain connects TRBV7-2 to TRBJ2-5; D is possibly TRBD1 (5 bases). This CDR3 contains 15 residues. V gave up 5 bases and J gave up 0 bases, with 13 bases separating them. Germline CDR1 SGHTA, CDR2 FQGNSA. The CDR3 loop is CASSLPDRDQETQYF. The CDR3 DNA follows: TGTGCCAGCAGCCTACCAGACAGAGACCAAGAGACCCAGTACTTC.

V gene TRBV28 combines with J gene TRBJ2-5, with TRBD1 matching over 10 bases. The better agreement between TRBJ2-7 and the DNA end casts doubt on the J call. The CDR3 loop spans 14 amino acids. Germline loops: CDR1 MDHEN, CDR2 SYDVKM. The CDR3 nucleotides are TGTGCCAGCAGACCGGGACAGGGGTGGTACGAGCAGTACTTC. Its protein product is CASRPGQGWYEQYF.

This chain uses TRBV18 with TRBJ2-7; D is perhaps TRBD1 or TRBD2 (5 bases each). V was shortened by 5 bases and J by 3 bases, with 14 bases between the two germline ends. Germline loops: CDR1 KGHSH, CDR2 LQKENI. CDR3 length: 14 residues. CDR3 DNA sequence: TGTGCCAGCTCATCCGGGGACCGCAACTACGAGCAGTACTTC. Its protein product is CASSSGDRNYEQYF.

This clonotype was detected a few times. The CDR3 DNA reads TGCAGCGTTGAAGATTTACTGAGGGGGAATGAGCAGTTCTTC. It encodes CSVEDLLRGNEQFF. This chain links TRBV29-1 with TRBJ2-1; the D gene is possibly TRBD1 (6 bases). Germline V lookup: CDR1 SQVTM, CDR2 ANQGSEA. This CDR3 spans 14 amino acids. V was pared by 0 bases and J by 7 bases, with 13 bases between.

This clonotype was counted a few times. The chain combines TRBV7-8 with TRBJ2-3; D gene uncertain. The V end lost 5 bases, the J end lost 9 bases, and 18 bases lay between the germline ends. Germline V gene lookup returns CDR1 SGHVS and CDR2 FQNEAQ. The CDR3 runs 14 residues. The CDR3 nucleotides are TGTGCCAGCAGCCCTAGGCCACCGTCAGTAACGCAGTATTTT. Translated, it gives CASSPRPPSVTQYF. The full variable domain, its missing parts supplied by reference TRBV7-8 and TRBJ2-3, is GAGVSQSPRYKVAKRGQDVALRCDPISGHVSLFWYQQALGQGPEFLTYFQNEAQLDKSGLPSDRFFAERPEGSVSTLKIQRTQQEDSAVYLCASSPRPPSVTQYFGPGTRLTVL.

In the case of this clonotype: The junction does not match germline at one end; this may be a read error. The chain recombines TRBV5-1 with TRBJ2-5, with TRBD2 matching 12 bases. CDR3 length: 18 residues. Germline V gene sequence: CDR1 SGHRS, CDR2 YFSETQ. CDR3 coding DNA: TGCGCCGGCAGCTTGGGTGTGACTACGGGACTAGCGGGAGAGACCCAGTACTTC. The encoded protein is CAGSLGVTTGLAGETQYF.

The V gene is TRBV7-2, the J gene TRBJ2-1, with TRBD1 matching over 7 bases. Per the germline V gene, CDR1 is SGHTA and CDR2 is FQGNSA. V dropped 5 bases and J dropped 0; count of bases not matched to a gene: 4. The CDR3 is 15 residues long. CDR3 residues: CASSTDRSSYNEQFF. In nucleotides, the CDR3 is TGTGCCAGCAGCACGGACAGGAGCTCCTACAATGAGCAGTTCTTC.

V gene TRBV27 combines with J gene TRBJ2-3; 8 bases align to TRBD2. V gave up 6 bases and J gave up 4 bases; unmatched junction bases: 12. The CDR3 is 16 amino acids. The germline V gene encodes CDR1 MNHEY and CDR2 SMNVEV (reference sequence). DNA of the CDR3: TGTGCCAGCAGCCCGCTAGCGGGCGGGAGTCCAGATACGCAGTATTTT. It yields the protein CASSPLAGGSPDTQYF.

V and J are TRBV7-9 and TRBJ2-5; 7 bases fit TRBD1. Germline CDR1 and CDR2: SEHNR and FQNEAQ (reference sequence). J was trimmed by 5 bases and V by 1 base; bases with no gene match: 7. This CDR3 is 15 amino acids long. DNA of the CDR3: TGTGCCAGCAGCTTAGTGGGGACAGCCGGGGAGACCCAGTACTTC. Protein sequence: CASSLVGTAGETQYF.

CDR3 in amino acids: CASSEVGLPPQFF. CDR3 DNA: TGTGCCAGCAGTGAAGTGGGCCTTCCTCCGCAGTTCTTC. This chain joins TRBV6-1 and TRBJ2-1; D unresolved. This CDR3 has 13 amino acids. The ends were cut back, 1 base at V and 12 bases at J, with 13 bases in the middle. Germline V lookup: CDR1 MNHNS, CDR2 SASEGT.

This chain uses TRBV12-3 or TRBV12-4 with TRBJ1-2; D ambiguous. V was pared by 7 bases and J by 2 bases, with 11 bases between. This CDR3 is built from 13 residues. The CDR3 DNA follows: TGTGCCAGCACTCCTGGGCCCAACTATGGCTACACCTTC. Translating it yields CASTPGPNYGYTF.

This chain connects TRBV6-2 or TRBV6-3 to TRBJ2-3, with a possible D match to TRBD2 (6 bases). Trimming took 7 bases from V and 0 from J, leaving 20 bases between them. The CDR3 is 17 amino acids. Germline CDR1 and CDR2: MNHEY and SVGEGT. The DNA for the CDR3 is TGTGCCAGCACCCAACGGCCCCTAGCGAGAAGCACAGATACGCAGTATTTT. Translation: CASTQRPLARSTDTQYF.

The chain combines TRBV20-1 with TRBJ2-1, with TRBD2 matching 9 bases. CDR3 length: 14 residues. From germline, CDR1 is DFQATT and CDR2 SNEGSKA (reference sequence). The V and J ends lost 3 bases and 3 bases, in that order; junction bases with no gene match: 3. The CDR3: CSARSSGIYNEQFF. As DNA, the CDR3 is TGCAGTGCTAGGTCTAGCGGGATCTACAATGAGCAGTTCTTC.

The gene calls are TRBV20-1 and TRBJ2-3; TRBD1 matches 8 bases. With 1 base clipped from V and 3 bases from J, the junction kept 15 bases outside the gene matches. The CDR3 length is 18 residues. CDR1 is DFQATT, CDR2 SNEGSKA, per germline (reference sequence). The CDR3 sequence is CSARGTGRRRGITDTQYF. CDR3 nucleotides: TGCAGTGCTAGAGGGACAGGGCGACGTAGGGGGATAACAGATACGCAGTATTTT.

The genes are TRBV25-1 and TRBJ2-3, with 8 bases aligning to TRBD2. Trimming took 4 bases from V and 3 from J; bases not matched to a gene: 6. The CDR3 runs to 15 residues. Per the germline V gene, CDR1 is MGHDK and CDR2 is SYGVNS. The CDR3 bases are TGTGCCAGCAGTGTCCCGGGGGGGCTGACAGATACGCAGTATTTT. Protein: CASSVPGGLTDTQYF.

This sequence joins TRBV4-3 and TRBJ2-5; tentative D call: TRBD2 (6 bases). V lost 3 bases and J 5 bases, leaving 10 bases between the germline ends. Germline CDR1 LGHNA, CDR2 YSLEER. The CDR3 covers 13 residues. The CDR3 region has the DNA TGCGCCAGCAGCCACGGGAGAACGGAGACCCAGTACTTC. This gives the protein CASSHGRTETQYF.

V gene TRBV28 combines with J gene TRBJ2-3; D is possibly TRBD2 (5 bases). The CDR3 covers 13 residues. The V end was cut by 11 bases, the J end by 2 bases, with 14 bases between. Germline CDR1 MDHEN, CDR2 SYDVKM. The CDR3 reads CARGGGNTDTQYF. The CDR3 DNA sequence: TGTGCCCGTGGTGGAGGCAACACAGATACGCAGTATTTT.

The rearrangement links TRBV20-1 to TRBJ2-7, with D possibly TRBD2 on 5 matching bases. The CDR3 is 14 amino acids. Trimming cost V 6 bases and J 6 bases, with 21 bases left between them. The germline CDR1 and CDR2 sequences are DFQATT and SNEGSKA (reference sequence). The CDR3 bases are TGCAGTGCACGGGGTGGGGTATGGTCCCGCGAGCAGTACTTC. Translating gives CSARGGVWSREQYF.

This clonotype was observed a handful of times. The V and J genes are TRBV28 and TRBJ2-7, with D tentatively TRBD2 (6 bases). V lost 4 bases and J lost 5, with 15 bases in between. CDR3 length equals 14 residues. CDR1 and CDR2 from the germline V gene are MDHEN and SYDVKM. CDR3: CASSSRGSPHEQYF. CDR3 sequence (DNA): TGTGCCAGCAGTTCCCGGGGGTCCCCCCACGAGCAGTACTTC.

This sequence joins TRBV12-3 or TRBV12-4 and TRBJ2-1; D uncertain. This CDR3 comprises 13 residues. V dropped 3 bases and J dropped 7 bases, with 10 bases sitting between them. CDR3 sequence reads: CASSLWGGNEQFF. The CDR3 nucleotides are TGTGCCAGCAGTTTGTGGGGTGGGAATGAGCAGTTCTTC.